This T cell receptor (beta chain) is drawn from a study of T cell responses to AZD1222 COVID-19 vaccine. Only in-frame clones appear in the TCRdb table, and some are missing; sequencing was by immunoSEQ multiplex PCR. The data show roughly 97,000 clones, about nine tenths seen once. Of note for this clone: Here the CDR3 omits its conserved ending phenylalanine or tryptophan, so a read error is the likely source.

Germline V gene sequence: CDR1 MNHEY, CDR2 SVGAGI. The CDR3 is 13 residues long. V lost 6 bases and J 4 bases, leaving 7 bases between the germline ends. The receptor was derived from an adult in good health. Specimen: peripheral blood, collected on day 0 of AZD1222 vaccination. The chain recombines TRBV6-5 with TRBJ1-6; D is uncertain. In DNA form, the CDR3 reads TGTGCCAGCAGGGAGGATTATAATTCACCCCTCCACCTT. It specifies CASREDYNSPLHL.